This TCR beta chain was retrieved from a study of CD8 T cells in ankylosing spondylitis (dated by TCRdb to 2017 to 2019). The study in broad terms: The study profiled T cell receptor beta repertoires in healthy donors and ankylosing spondylitis patients to find disease-linked TCR variants. The full study cohort was made up of 25 ankylosing spondylitis patients and 108 healthy donors. Samples of peripheral blood were taken, and for ankylosing spondylitis patients, synovial fluid was collected as well. Findings and caveats that apply to the study as a whole: The disease-linked clones had a CD8+ phenotype and were found at relatively low frequencies in peripheral blood. A TCR beta motif made up of several highly homologous amino acid variants appeared to be characteristic of blood from ankylosing spondylitis patients. Some of the motif variants had been reported before in the synovial fluid and blood of reactive arthritis patients, a finding that suggests common disease-initiation mechanisms. The disease-linked clones were reported to be significantly enriched in matched synovial fluid samples from ankylosing spondylitis patients.

The listed sequencing device is Illumina HiSeq 2500. Quantitative 5'-RACE with molecular barcodes was used to prepare TCR beta libraries. From the authors' description of their analysis: Disease-linked TCR variants were identified with a new computational method built on a probabilistic model of VDJ rearrangement. TCRdb reran the public reads through fastp at Q25 and MiXCR, keeping productive beta chains. Every CDR3 protein is listed once, alongside the most common genes and DNA of its rows. It is TCRdb's table, rather than the study itself, that gives the V and J calls and clone size. This sample holds just under 550,000 distinct CDR3 sequences; 10% to 15% were observed only once. The ten largest account for about 6.5% of the sample. This clonotype was seen a few times. No antigen is known for it. No clone much larger than this one lies a single base away; base qualities are absent. The specimen sequenced was blood, either unsorted or a sorted T cell fraction (not recorded which). The TCR originated in a male donor with ankylosing spondylitis.

The CDR3 region: CASTWATQYF. The nucleotide sequence reads as follows: TGTGCCAGTACTTGGGCGACCCAGTACTTC. This sequence uses TRBV14 and TRBJ2-5; the D gene assignment is ambiguous. Sequences SGHDN (CDR1) and FVKESK (CDR2) are obtained from the germline V gene. V loses 9 bases of germline sequence and J loses 7 bases, and the interval between the two ends is 9 bases. The CDR3 sequence holds 10 residues, the cysteine and phenylalanine included. Of the read, only the CDR3 DNA is kept; its 30 bases are in frame from base 1.